The 20 T cell receptor beta chains listed next were all sequenced from one sample in a study of cytotoxic CD8 clonotypes in ibrutinib-treated CLL. Sequencing was performed with immunoSEQ multiplex PCR; in TCRdb, only in-frame clones are kept and a portion is missing. The sample carries about 140,000 clones, around 81% recorded once. The material was PBMCs, obtained after 36 months of ibrutinib treatment. The receptors were gathered from a human donor with chronic lymphocytic leukemia.

This rearrangement joins TRBV18 to TRBJ2-2, with D unresolved. The CDR3 contains 13 residues. Trimming pared 1 base from V and 5 bases from J, leaving 5 bases between. Per the germline V gene, CDR1 is KGHSH and CDR2 is LQKENI. The CDR3 nucleotides are TGTGCCAGCTCACCACAGGAGACCGGGGAGCTGTTTTTT. Protein product: CASSPQETGELFF.

The chain employs TRBV4-1 and TRBJ1-6; D gene uncertain. The germline gives CDR1 MGHRA, CDR2 YSYEKL. Trimming pared 1 base from V and 0 bases from J, leaving 7 bases between. This CDR3 has 16 residues. The CDR3 loop is CASSQGWSSYNSPLHF. The CDR3 DNA sequence: TGCGCCAGCAGCCAAGGTTGGAGCTCCTATAATTCACCCCTCCACTTT.

The rearrangement uses TRBV30 and TRBJ2-2, with TRBD2 as a possible D gene (7 bases). This CDR3 comprises 14 residues. Germline V gene lookup returns CDR1 GTSNPN and CDR2 SVGIG (reference sequence). V lost 5 bases to trimming and J lost 7 bases, with 17 bases between them. DNA for the CDR3: TGTGCCTGGCCCAGGAGGGGGGGTGGCGGGGAGCTGTTTTTT. Encoded protein: CAWPRRGGGGELFF.

As regards this clone: The junction and the germline gene differ at one end; a read error may be behind it. The chain carries TRBV5-6 and TRBJ1-4; TRBD1 agrees at 7 bases. CDR3 length equals 15 residues. The germline V gene encodes CDR1 SGHDT and CDR2 YYEEEE. The CDR3, as DNA: TGTGCCAGCAGCTTGGTTTTACAGGGGCGGGGAAAAACTGTTTTT. Its translation is CASSLVLQGRGKTVF.

The J gene is TRBJ2-1, the V gene TRBV2; a possible D gene is TRBD1 (5 bases). V lost 6 bases and J 10 bases, leaving 19 bases between the germline ends. The germline gives CDR1 SNHLY, CDR2 FYNNEI. The CDR3 runs to 14 residues. The CDR3 nucleotides read TGTGCCAGCAGCGTGGGGCTCCCCCCGCTGGAGCAGTTCTTC. As protein: CASSVGLPPLEQFF.

This chain joins TRBV18 and TRBJ1-1; tentative D call: TRBD1 (6 bases). V gave up 1 base and J gave up 3 bases, with 12 bases separating them. Germline-derived CDR1 and CDR2 are KGHSH and LQKENI. The CDR3 extends over 15 amino acids. CDR3 region: CASSPLSGVDTEAFF. CDR3 DNA: TGTGCCAGCTCACCACTCTCAGGGGTGGACACTGAAGCTTTCTTT.

This rearrangement joins TRBV5-4 to TRBJ1-3; D ambiguous. V gave up 4 bases and J gave up 0 bases, with 8 bases separating them. CDR1 and CDR2 from the germline V gene are SGHNT and YYREEE (reference sequence). CDR3 length equals 14 residues. DNA of the CDR3: TGTGCCAGCAGCCCCCTTTCCTCTGGAAACACCATATATTTT. Residues: CASSPLSSGNTIYF.

This rearrangement joins TRBV6-5 to TRBJ1-2; D gene ambiguous. The CDR3 spans 13 residues. With 6 bases removed from V and 2 bases from J, the gap between germline ends came to 10 bases. Per the germline V gene, CDR1 is MNHEY and CDR2 is SVGAGI. CDR3 sequence (DNA): TGTGCCAGCAGGCAAGCCGGGAACTATGGCTACACCTTC. Its protein product is CASRQAGNYGYTF.

V gene TRBV7-6 combines with J gene TRBJ2-1, with 9 bases lining up with TRBD1. Germline trimming cut 5 bases from V and 4 bases from J; bases unmatched to any gene: 6. Germline CDR1 reads SGHVS; CDR2 reads FNYEAQ. This CDR3 has 15 residues. The CDR3, as DNA: TGTGCCAGCAGCGCCGGGACAGGGACGTACAATGAGCAGTTCTTC. Translating it yields CASSAGTGTYNEQFF.

This clone occurred a few times. This rearrangement joins TRBV11-2 to TRBJ2-3; D may be TRBD2 (6 bases). CDR1 and CDR2 (germline): SGHAT, FQNNGV. The V end was cut by 0 bases, the J end by 1 base, with 14 bases between. The CDR3 is 17 residues long. CDR3 amino acids: CASSLDPRRRGTDTQYF. The CDR3 DNA sequence: TGTGCCAGCAGCTTAGATCCCAGGCGGAGGGGCACAGATACGCAGTATTTT.

This chain connects TRBV28 to TRBJ1-5, with D possibly TRBD1 on 5 matching bases. From germline, CDR1 is MDHEN and CDR2 SYDVKM. This CDR3 has 15 residues. Trimming took off 2 bases at V and 3 bases at J, with 11 bases between the two ends. The CDR3 DNA reads as TGTGCCAGCAGTTTAAGGGCAGGGAACAATCAGCCCCAGCATTTT. Translating it yields CASSLRAGNNQPQHF.

This clone was found a few times. This rearrangement joins TRBV2 to TRBJ2-5; D perhaps matches TRBD2 (6 bases). The germline V gene encodes CDR1 SNHLY and CDR2 FYNNEI. CDR3 size: 14 residues. Trimming took off 2 bases at V and 7 bases at J, with 14 bases between the two ends. The CDR3 DNA reads TGTGCCAGCAGTGAACGGCTAGCGTACGGGACCCAGTACTTC. This gives the protein CASSERLAYGTQYF.

This chain joins TRBV6-1 and TRBJ1-1; maybe TRBD1 (6 bases). The CDR3 has 15 residues. Germline CDR1 reads MNHNS; CDR2 reads SASEGT. Deletions cut 6 bases from V and 4 bases from J, with 18 bases between. The chain's CDR3 is CASSDPGAGGTEAFF. In nucleotides, the CDR3 is TGTGCCAGCAGCGACCCGGGGGCGGGCGGCACTGAAGCTTTCTTT.

The sample holds a few counts of this clone. In DNA, the CDR3 is TGTGCCAGCAGCTGGGGTTGGAACACTGAAGCTTTCTTT. As protein: CASSWGWNTEAFF. The chain is built from TRBV5-4 and TRBJ1-1; the D is unclear. Germline CDR1 and CDR2: SGHNT and YYREEE (reference sequence). Trimming pared 3 bases from V and 1 base from J, leaving 7 bases between. The CDR3 has 13 residues.

V usage is TRBV19 and J usage is TRBJ1-2, with TRBD1 identical over 8 bases. Germline V CDR1 and CDR2: LNHDA, SQIVND (reference sequence). The ends lost 7 bases at V and 2 bases at J; junction bases unmatched: 9. This CDR3 region has 15 residues. The DNA of the CDR3 is TGTGCCAGTACCCTAGGTCGGACAGGGAACTATGGCTACACCTTC. This translates into CASTLGRTGNYGYTF.

This chain links TRBV7-9 with TRBJ2-7, with D possibly called TRBD1 or TRBD2 (5 bases each). With 4 bases removed from V and 3 bases from J, the gap between germline ends came to 19 bases. The CDR3 contains 16 residues. Germline CDR1 SEHNR, CDR2 FQNEAQ (reference sequence). Here the CDR3 DNA reads TGTGCCAGCAGCTCCCTCCTTCTTAGGGACCTCTACGAGCAGTACTTC. This codes for CASSSLLLRDLYEQYF.

This chain joins TRBV5-6 and TRBJ2-7; TRBD2 agrees at 7 bases. Trimming at V came to 5 bases and at J to 3 bases, leaving 14 bases not matched to a gene. This CDR3 region has 16 residues. CDR1 SGHDT and CDR2 YYEEEE come from the germline V gene. The CDR3 nucleotides read TGTGCCAGCAGTATATTAGCGGGCGGTAGGGTCTACGAGCAGTACTTC. Its protein product is CASSILAGGRVYEQYF.

The chain recombines TRBV15 with TRBJ2-7; possibly TRBD2 for D (5 bases). This CDR3 comprises 13 residues. CDR1 and CDR2 from the germline V gene are LNHNV and YYDKDF (reference sequence). Deletions cut 5 bases from V and 2 bases from J, with 10 bases between. CDR3 in DNA: TGTGCCACCAGCCCGAGGAGGACCTACGAGCAGTACTTC. This sequence encodes CATSPRRTYEQYF. The whole variable domain, remainder taken from reference TRBV15 and TRBJ2-7, is DAMVIQNPRYQVTQFGKPVTLSCSQTLNHNVMYWYQQKSSQAPKLLFHYYDKDFNNEADTPDNFQSRRPNTSFCFLDIRSPGLGDTAMYLCATSPRRTYEQYFGPGTRLTVT.

There are a few counts of this clone. The CDR3 spells CASRGGFTEAFF. CDR3 nucleotide sequence: TGTGCCAGCAGGGGTGGCTTCACTGAAGCTTTCTTT. V is TRBV6-1 and J is TRBJ1-1; D not resolved. This CDR3 has 12 amino acids. Germline CDR1 and CDR2: MNHNS and SASEGT. Trimming left V 6 bases short and J 4 bases short, with 9 bases between.

This clone was counted once. The V call is TRBV7-9, the J call TRBJ2-3, with D possibly TRBD2 on 5 matching bases. The CDR3 extends over 13 amino acids. CDR1 and CDR2 (germline): SEHNR, FQNEAQ (reference sequence). The V gene lost 2 bases and the J gene lost 4 bases, with 7 bases spanning the gap. CDR3 protein: CASSLLRADTQYF. The CDR3 coding sequence is TGTGCCAGCAGCTTATTGCGGGCAGATACGCAGTATTTT.